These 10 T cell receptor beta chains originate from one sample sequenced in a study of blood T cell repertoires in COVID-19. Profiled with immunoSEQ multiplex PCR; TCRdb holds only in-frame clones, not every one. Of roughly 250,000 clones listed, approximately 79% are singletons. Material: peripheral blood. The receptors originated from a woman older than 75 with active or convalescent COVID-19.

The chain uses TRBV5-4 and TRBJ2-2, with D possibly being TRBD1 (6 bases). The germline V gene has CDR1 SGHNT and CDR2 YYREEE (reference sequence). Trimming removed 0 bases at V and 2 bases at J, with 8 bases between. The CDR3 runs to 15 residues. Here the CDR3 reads CASSLAQGNTGELFF. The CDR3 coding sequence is TGTGCCAGCAGCTTGGCACAGGGTAACACCGGGGAGCTGTTTTTT.

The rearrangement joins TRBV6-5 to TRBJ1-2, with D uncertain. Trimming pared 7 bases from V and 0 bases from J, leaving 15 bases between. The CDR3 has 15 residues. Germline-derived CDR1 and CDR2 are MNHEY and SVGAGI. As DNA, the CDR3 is TGTGCCAGCAACGAGGGAGGTATAGCTAACTATGGCTACACCTTC. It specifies CASNEGGIANYGYTF.

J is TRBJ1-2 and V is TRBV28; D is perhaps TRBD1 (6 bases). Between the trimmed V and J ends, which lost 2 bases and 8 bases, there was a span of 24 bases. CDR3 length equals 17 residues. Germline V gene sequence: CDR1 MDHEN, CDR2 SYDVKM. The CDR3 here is CASSLSGSGGSSRGYTF. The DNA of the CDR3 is TGTGCCAGCAGTTTAAGCGGTTCGGGGGGCTCCTCTAGGGGCTACACCTTC.

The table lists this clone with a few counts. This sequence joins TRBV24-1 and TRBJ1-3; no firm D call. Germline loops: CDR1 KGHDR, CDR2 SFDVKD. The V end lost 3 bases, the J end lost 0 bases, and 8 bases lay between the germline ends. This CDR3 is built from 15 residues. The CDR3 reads CATSDPRGSGNTIYF. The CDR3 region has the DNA TGTGCCACCAGTGATCCCCGGGGCTCTGGAAACACCATATATTTT.

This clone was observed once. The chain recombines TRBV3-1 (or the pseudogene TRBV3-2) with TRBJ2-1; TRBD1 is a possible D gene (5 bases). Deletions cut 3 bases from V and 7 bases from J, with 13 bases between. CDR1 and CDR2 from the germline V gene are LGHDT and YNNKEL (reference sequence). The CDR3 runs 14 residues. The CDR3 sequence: CASSHLRDSNEQFF. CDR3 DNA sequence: TGTGCCAGCAGCCACCTTCGCGACAGTAATGAGCAGTTCTTC.

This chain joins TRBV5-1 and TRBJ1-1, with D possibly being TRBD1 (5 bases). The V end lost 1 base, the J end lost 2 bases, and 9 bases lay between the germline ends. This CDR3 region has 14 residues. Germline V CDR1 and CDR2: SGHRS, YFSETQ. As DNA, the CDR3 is TGCGCCAGCAGCTTGACGGACATCAACACTGAAGCTTTCTTT. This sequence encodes CASSLTDINTEAFF.

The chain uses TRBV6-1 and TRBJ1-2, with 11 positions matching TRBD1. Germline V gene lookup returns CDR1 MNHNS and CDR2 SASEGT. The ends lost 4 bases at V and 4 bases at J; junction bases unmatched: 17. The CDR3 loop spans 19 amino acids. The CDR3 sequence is CASSVKQPRTGGFIYGYTF. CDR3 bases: TGTGCCAGCAGTGTCAAACAACCTAGGACAGGGGGCTTCATCTATGGCTACACCTTC.

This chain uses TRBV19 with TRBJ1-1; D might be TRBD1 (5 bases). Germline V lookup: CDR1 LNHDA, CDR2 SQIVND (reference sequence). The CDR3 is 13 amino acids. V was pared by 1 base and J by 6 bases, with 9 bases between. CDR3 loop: CASSIVSGAEAFF. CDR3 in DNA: TGTGCCAGTAGTATAGTCTCGGGGGCTGAAGCTTTCTTT.

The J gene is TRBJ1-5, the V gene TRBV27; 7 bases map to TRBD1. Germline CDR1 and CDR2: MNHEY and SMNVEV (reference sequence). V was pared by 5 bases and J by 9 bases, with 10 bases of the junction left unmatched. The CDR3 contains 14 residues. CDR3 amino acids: CASSTDIGGGPQHF. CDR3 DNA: TGTGCCAGCAGTACTGACATAGGGGGCGGGCCCCAGCATTTT.

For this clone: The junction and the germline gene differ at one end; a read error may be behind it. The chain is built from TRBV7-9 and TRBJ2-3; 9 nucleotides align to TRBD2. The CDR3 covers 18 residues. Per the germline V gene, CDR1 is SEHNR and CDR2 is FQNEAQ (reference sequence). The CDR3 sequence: CASSLAAGGFNPTDTQYF. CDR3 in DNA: TGTGCCAGCAGCCTAGCGGCGGGGGGGTTCAATCCTACAGATACGCAGTATTTT. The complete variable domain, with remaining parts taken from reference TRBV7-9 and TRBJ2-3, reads DTGVSQNPRHKITKRGQNVTFRCDPISEHNRLYWYRQTLGQGPEFLTYFQNEAQLEKSRLLSDRFSAERPKGSFSTLEIQRTEQGDSAMYLCASSLAAGGFNPTDTQYFGPGTRLTVL.